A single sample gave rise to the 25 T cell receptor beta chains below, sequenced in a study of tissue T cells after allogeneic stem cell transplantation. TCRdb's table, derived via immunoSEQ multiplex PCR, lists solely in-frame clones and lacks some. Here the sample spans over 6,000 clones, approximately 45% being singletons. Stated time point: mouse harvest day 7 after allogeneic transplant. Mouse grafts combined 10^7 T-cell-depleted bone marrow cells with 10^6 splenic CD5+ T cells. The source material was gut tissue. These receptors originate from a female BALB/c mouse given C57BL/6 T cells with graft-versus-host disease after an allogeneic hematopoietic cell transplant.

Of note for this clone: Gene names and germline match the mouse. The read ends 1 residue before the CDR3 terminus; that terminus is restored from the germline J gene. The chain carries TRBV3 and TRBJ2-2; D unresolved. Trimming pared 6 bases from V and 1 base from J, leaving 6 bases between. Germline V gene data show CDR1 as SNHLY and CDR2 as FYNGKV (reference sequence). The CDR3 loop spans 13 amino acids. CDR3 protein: CASRDRNTGQLYF. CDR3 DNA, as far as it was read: TGTGCCAGCAGGGACCGAAACACCGGGCAGCTCTAC. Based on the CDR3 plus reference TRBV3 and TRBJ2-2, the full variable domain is GPKVLQIPSHQIIDMGQMVTLNCDPVSNHLYFYWYKQILGQQMEFLVNFYNGKVMEKSKLFKDQFSVERPDGSYFTLKIQPTALEDSAVYFCASRDRNTGQLYFGEGSKLTVL.

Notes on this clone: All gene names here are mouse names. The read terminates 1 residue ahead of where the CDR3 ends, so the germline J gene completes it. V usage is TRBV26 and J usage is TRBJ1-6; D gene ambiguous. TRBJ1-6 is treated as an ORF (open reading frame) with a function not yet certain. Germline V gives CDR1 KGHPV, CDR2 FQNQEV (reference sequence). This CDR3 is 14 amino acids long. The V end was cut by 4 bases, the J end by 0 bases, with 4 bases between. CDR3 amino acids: CASSQLSYNSPLYF. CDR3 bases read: TGTGCCAGCAGTCAACTTTCCTATAATTCGCCCCTCTAC.

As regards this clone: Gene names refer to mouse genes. The CDR3 DNA, read in part, is TGTGCCAGCTCTCTCGCCGACATTGCAGAAACGCTGTAT. As protein: CASSLADIAETLY. Given in full, the CDR3 is CASSLADIAETLYF. This chain links TRBV12-2 with TRBJ2-3; no reliable D call. The read halts 1 residue ahead of the CDR3 end, with the missing end drawn from the germline J gene. Trimming took off 0 bases at V and 2 bases at J, with 8 bases between the two ends. This CDR3 region has 14 residues. Germline CDR1 reads SGHLS; CDR2 reads HYDKME.

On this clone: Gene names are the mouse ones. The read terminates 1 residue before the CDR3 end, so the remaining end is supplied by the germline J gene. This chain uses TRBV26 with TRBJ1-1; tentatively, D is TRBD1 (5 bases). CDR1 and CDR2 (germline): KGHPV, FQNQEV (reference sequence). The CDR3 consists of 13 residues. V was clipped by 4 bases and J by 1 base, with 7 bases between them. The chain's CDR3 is CASSPQGNTEVFF. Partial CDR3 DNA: TGTGCCAGCAGTCCTCAGGGGAACACAGAAGTCTTC. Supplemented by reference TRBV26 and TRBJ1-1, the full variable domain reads NSKVIQTPRYLVKGQGQKAKMRCIPEKGHPVVFWYQQNKNNEFKFLINFQNQEVLQQIDMTEKRFSAECPSNSPCSLEIQSSEAGDSALYLCASSPQGNTEVFFGKGTRLTVV.

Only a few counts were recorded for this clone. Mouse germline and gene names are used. The CDR3 reads CASSLPNSDYTF. CDR3 bases read: TGTGCCAGCAGTCTCCCAAACTCCGACTACACC. The rearrangement joins TRBV26 to TRBJ1-2, with D unclear. The read is 1 residue too short to cover the CDR3 end, so that end is filled in from the germline J gene. Trimming shortened V by 3 bases and J by 0 bases, and 2 bases separated the two germline ends. CDR1 is KGHPV, CDR2 FQNQEV, per germline (reference sequence). This CDR3 contains 12 residues.

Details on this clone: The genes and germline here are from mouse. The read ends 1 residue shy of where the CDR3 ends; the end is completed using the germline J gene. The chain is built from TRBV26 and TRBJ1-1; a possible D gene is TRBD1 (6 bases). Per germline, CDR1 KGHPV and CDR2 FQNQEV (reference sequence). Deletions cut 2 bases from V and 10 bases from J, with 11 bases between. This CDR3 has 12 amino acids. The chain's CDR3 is CASSLPGAGVFF. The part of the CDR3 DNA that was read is TGTGCCAGCAGTCTGCCGGGGGCGGGAGTCTTC.

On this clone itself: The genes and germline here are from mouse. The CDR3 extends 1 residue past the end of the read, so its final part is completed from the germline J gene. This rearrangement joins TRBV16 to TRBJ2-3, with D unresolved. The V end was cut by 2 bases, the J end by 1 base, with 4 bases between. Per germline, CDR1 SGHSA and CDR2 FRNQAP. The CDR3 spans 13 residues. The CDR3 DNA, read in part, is TGTGCAAGCAGCTTACAGGGTGCAGAAACGCTGTAT. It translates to CASSLQGAETLY. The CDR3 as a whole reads CASSLQGAETLYF.

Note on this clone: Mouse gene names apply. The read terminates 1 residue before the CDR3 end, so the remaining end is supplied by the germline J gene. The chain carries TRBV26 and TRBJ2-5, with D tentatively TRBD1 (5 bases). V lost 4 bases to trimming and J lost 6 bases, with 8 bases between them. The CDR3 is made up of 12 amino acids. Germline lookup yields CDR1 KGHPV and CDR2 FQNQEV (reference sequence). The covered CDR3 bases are TGTGCCAGCAGTCGACAGTGGGACACCCAGTAC. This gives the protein CASSRQWDTQY. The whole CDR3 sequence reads CASSRQWDTQYF.

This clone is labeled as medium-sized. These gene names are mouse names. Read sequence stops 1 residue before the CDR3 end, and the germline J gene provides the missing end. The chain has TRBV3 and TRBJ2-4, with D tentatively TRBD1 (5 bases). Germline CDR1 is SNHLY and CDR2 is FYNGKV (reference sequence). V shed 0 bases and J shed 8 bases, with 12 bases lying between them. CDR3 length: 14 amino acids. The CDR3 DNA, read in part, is TGTGCCAGCAGCTTAGCGCTCAGGGTCGGCACCTTGTAC. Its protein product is CASSLALRVGTLY. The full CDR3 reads CASSLALRVGTLYF.

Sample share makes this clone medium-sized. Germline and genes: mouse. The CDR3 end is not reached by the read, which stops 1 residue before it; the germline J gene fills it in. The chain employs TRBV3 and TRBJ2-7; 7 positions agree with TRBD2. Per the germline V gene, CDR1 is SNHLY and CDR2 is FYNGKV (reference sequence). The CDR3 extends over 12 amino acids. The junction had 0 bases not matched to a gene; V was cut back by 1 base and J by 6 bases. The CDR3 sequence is CASSLGGGEQYF. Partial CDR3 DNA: TGTGCCAGCAGCTTAGGGGGGGGTGAACAGTAC.

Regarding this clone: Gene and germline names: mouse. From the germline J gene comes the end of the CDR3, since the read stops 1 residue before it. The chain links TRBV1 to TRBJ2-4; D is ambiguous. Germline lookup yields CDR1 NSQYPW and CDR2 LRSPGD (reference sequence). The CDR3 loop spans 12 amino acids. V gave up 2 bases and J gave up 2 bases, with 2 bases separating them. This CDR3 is CTCSANQNTLYF. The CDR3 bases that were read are TGCACCTGCAGTGCAAATCAAAACACCTTGTAC. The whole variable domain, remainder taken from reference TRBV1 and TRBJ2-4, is VTLLEQNPRWRLVPRGQAVNLRCILKNSQYPWMSWYQQDLQKQLQWLFTLRSPGDKEVKSLPGADYLATRVTDTELRLQVANMSQGRTLYCTCSANQNTLYFGAGTRLSVL.

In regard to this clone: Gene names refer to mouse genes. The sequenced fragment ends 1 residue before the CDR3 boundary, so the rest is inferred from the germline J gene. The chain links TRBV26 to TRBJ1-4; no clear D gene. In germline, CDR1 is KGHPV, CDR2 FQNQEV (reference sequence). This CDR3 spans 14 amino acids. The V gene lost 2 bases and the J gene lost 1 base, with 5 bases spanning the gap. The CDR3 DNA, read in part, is TGTGCCAGCAGTCTGCTGGGTTCCAACGAAAGATTATTT. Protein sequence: CASSLLGSNERLF. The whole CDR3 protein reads CASSLLGSNERLFF.

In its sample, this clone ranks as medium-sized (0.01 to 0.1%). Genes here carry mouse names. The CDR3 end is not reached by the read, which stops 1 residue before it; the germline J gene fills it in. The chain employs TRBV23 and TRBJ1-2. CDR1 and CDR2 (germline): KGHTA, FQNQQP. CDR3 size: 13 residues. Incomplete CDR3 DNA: TGCTCCAGCAGTCAATCGGACAACTCCGACTACACC. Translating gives CSSSQSDNSDYT. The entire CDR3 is CSSSQSDNSDYTF.

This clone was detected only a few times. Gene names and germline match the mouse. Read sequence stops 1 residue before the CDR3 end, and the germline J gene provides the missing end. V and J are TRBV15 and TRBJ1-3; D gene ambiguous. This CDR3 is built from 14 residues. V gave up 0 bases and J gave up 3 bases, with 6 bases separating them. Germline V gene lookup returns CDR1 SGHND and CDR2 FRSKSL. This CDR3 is CASSLAGGGNTLYF. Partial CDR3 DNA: TGTGCCAGCAGTTTAGCTGGAGGTGGAAATACGCTCTAT.

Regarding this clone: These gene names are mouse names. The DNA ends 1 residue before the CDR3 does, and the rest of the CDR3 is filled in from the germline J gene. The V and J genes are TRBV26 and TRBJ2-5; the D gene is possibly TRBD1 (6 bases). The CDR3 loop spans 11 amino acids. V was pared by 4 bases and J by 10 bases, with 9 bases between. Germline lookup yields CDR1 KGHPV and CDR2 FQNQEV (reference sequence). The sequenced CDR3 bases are TGTGCCAGCAGTCCACAGGGTCCCCAGTAC. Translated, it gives CASSPQGPQY. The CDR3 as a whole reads CASSPQGPQYF.

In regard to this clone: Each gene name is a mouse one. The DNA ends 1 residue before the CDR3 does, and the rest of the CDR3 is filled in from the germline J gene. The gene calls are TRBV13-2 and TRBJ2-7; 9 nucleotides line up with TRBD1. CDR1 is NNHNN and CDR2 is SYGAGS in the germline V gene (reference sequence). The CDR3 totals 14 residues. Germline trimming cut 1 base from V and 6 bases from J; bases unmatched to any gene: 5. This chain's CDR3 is CASGDRGTGIEQYF. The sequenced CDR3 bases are TGTGCCAGCGGTGATCGGGGGACAGGGATTGAACAGTAC.

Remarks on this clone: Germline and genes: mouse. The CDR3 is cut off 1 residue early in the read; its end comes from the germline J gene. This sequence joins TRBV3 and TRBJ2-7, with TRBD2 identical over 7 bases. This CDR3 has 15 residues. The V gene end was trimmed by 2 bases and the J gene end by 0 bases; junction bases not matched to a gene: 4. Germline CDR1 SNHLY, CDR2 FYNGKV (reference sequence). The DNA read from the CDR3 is TGTGCCAGCAGCTTATCGGGGGGGGGCTCCTATGAACAGTAC. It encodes CASSLSGGGSYEQY. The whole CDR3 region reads CASSLSGGGSYEQYF.

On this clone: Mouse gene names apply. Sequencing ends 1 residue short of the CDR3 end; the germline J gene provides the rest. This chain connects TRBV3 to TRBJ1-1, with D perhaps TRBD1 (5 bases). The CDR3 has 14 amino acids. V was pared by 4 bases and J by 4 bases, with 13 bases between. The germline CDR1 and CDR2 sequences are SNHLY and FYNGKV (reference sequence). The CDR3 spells CASSSGGRSTEVFF. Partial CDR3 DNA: TGTGCCAGCAGCTCTGGGGGAAGGAGCACAGAAGTCTTC.

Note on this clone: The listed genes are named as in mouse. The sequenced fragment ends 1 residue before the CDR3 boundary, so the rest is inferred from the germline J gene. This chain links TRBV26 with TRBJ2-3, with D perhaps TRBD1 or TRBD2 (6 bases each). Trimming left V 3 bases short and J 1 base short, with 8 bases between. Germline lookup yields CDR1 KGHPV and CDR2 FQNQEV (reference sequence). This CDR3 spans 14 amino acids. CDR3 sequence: CASSLGGRAETLYF. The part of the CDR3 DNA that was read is TGTGCCAGCAGTCTCGGGGGCCGTGCAGAAACGCTGTAT.

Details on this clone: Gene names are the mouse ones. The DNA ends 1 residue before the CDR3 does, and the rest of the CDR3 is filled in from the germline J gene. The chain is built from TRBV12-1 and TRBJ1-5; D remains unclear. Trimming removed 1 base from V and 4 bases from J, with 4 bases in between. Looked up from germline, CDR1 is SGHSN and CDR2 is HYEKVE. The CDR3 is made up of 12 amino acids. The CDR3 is CASSLGNQAPLF. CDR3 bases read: TGTGCCAGCTCTCTTGGAAACCAGGCTCCGCTT.

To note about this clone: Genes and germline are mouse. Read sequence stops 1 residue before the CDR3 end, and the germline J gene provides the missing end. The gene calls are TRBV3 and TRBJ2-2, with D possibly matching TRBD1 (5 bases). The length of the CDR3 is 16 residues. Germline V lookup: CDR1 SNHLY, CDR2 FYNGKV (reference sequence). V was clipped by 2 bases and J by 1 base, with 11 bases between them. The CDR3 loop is CASSLQGLGNTGQLYF. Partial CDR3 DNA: TGTGCCAGCAGCTTACAGGGCTTGGGAAACACCGGGCAGCTCTAC.

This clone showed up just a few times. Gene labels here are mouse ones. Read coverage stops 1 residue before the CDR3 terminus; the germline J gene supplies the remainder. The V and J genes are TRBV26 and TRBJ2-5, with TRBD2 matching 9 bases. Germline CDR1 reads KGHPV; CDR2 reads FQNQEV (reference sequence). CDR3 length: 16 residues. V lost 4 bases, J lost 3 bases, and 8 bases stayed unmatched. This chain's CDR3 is CASSPLTGTGQDTQYF. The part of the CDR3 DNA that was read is TGTGCCAGCAGTCCGCTTACCGGGACTGGGCAAGACACCCAGTAC. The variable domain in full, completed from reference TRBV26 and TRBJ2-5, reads NSKVIQTPRYLVKGQGQKAKMRCIPEKGHPVVFWYQQNKNNEFKFLINFQNQEVLQQIDMTEKRFSAECPSNSPCSLEIQSSEAGDSALYLCASSPLTGTGQDTQYFGPGTRLLVL.

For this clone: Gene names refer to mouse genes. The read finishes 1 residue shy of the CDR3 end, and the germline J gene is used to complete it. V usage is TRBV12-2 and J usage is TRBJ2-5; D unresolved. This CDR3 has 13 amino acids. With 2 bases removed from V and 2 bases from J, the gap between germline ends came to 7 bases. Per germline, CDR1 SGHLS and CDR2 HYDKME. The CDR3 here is CASSPGPQDTQYF. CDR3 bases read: TGTGCCAGCTCTCCCGGGCCCCAAGACACCCAGTAC.

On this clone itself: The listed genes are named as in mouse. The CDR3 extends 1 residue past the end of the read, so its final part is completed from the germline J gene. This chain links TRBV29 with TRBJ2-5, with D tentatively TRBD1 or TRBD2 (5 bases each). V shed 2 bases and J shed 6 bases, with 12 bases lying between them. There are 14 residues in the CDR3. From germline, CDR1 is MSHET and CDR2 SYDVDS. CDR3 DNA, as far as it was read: TGTGCTAGCAGTTTAGATGGGGCAGGGGACACCCAGTAC. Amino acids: CASSLDGAGDTQY. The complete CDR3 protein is CASSLDGAGDTQYF.

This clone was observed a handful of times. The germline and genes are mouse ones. Incomplete CDR3 DNA: TGTGCCAGCAGCTTACTGGGGGGTAACTATGCTGAGCAGTTC. This encodes CASSLLGGNYAEQF. The entire CDR3 is CASSLLGGNYAEQFF. This chain joins TRBV3 and TRBJ2-1; 8 bases map to TRBD2. With the read ending 1 residue before the CDR3 end, the germline J gene is used to fill in that end. Per the germline V gene, CDR1 is SNHLY and CDR2 is FYNGKV (reference sequence). V shed 2 bases, J shed 0 bases, and the junction held 0 bases outside the gene matches. This CDR3 is 15 amino acids long.